This TCR beta chain is from a study of OX40 agonist ivuxolimab in advanced cancers. About the study: Those treated in dose escalation had hepatocellular carcinoma, melanoma, renal cell cancer or head and neck cancer. Age averaged around 58 years (range roughly 23 to 79), and roughly 80% were male. Among those treated, three patients had partial responses, one with hepatocellular carcinoma and two with cutaneous melanoma.

Produced via immunoSEQ multiplex PCR; TCRdb's table is partial and in-frame only. The profile covers about 40,000 clones, with more than 70% appearing a single time and less than 25% taken by the ten largest. General study points: CD4+ and CD8+ blood T cells expanded clonally by week 6 at 0.1 to 3.0 mg/kg.

Details on this clone: Its specificity is not known.

This clonotype was sampled from an adult with an advanced solid tumor such as melanoma, head and neck, liver or kidney cancer. The sample in question was CD4+ or CD8+ T cells sorted from blood, obtained in a trial of the OX40 agonist ivuxolimab.

CDR3: CASSLEGGPRVKLFF. The CDR3 DNA is TGTGCCAGCAGCTTAGAAGGGGGGCCTCGGGTAAAACTGTTTTTT. The chain combines TRBV7-6 with TRBJ1-4; tentative D call: TRBD1 (6 bases). The V and J ends lost 1 base and 10 bases respectively, with 16 bases between them. This CDR3 has 15 residues. CDR1 is SGHVS and CDR2 is FNYEAQ in the germline V gene.